This TCR beta chain is drawn from a study of blood T cell repertoires in COVID-19. As for the study in general: T cells, B-cell-depleted T cells, or PBMCs provided the cDNA or gDNA that served as material.

This table comes from immunoSEQ multiplex PCR, and its TCRdb copy is limited to in-frame clones, with some not included. The repertoire holds about 15,000 clones, with around 70% as singletons. The length of the CDR3 is 18 residues. From germline, CDR1 is KGHSH and CDR2 LQKENI. V lost 3 bases to trimming and J lost 4 bases, with 22 bases between them. This clonotype was obtained from a boy aged 2-15 years with active or convalescent COVID-19. The chain recombines TRBV18 with TRBJ2-4; TRBD2 might be the D (7 bases). The sequencing input was peripheral blood. Here the CDR3 reads CASSPSSGGWYSKNIQYF. The CDR3 nucleotides are TGTGCCAGCTCACCCTCCTCGGGGGGCTGGTATTCGAAAAACATTCAGTACTTC.